Following are 15 T cell receptor beta chains from one sample sequenced in a study of shared clonotypes between healthy human individuals. Sequenced by immunoSEQ multiplex PCR; TCRdb stores in-frame clones only, minus some. The sample shows 850,000 to 1,100,000 clones, around 77% of them seen only once. Input material: memory CD4+ T cells from PBMCs. Specified subset: CD45RA-negative fraction. Receptors were obtained from a man in his late teens or twenties in good health. Some clones in this sample may be carry-over from other donors' samples.

The chain carries TRBV5-4 and TRBJ2-5, with TRBD1 as a possible D gene (6 bases). Germline V CDR1 and CDR2: SGHNT, YYREEE (reference sequence). This CDR3 spans 13 amino acids. Trimming left V 5 bases short and J 5 bases short, with 13 bases between. The CDR3 region is CASRIQGLETQYF. In DNA form, the CDR3 reads TGTGCCAGCAGAATACAGGGTCTTGAGACCCAGTACTTC.

This chain joins TRBV9 and TRBJ2-7; 9 nucleotides agree with TRBD1. This CDR3 comprises 15 residues. Germline-derived CDR1 and CDR2 are SGDLS and YYNGEE. The ends lost 3 bases at V and 6 bases at J; junction bases unmatched: 10. This chain's CDR3 is CASSERPGQGLEQYF. The CDR3 nucleotides read TGTGCCAGCAGCGAGCGCCCGGGACAGGGTCTCGAGCAGTACTTC.

This clone was recorded once. The chain employs TRBV19 and TRBJ1-5, with D tentatively TRBD1 (5 bases). The CDR3 is 14 residues long. Trimming took 7 bases from V and 5 from J, leaving 15 bases between them. The germline V gene has CDR1 LNHDA and CDR2 SQIVND (reference sequence). The CDR3 DNA follows: TGTGCCAGTATGGGGATAGGGGAATATCAGCCCCAGCATTTT. Encoded protein: CASMGIGEYQPQHF.

J is TRBJ2-2 and V is TRBV5-1, with 10 bases identical to TRBD2. The length of the CDR3 is 15 residues. The germline V gene has CDR1 SGHRS and CDR2 YFSETQ. V gave up 4 bases and J gave up 4 bases; unmatched junction bases: 4. CDR3 nucleotides: TGCGCCAGCAGCAGAATAGCGGGAGGCACCGGGGAGCTGTTTTTT. Translation gives CASSRIAGGTGELFF. Combining the CDR3 with reference TRBV5-1 and TRBJ2-2 gives the whole variable domain KAGVTQTPRYLIKTRGQQVTLSCSPISGHRSVSWYQQTPGQGLQFLFEYFSETQRNKGNFPGRFSGRQFSNSRSEMNVSTLELGDSALYLCASSRIAGGTGELFFGEGSRLTVL.

The chain recombines TRBV28 with TRBJ2-7, with D possibly being TRBD1 (6 bases). Looked up from germline, CDR1 is MDHEN and CDR2 is SYDVKM. With 3 bases removed from V and 1 base from J, the gap between germline ends came to 28 bases. This CDR3 region has 20 residues. The CDR3, as DNA: TGTGCCAGCAGTTTTGGCTTTCTTAGTGGGGGCGCGATTAGGTCCTACGAGCAGTACTTC. This gives the protein CASSFGFLSGGAIRSYEQYF.

The V gene is TRBV19, the J gene TRBJ1-4; 7 bases fit TRBD1. Germline lookup yields CDR1 LNHDA and CDR2 SQIVND (reference sequence). V shed 4 bases, J shed 4 bases, and the junction held 3 bases outside the gene matches. There are 14 residues in the CDR3. The CDR3 protein is CASSTQGNNEKLFF. The DNA for the CDR3 is TGTGCCAGTAGTACACAGGGGAATAATGAAAAACTGTTTTTT.

The J gene is TRBJ1-6, the V gene TRBV5-6, with D perhaps matching TRBD1 (5 bases). V gave up 2 bases and J gave up 3 bases, with 9 bases separating them. CDR3 length: 15 amino acids. Germline CDR1 is SGHDT and CDR2 is YYEEEE. DNA of the CDR3: TGTGCCAGCAGCTTAAGGGGTAGCTATAATTCACCCCTCCACTTT. It codes for CASSLRGSYNSPLHF.

This clone was seen more than once but under ten times. The rearrangement joins TRBV29-1 to TRBJ2-7, with D tentatively TRBD1 (5 bases). The CDR3 length is 12 residues. The germline V gene has CDR1 SQVTM and CDR2 ANQGSEA. V lost 1 base and J lost 10, with 14 bases in between. The CDR3 sequence is CSVEVGAWRQYF. The DNA of the CDR3 is TGCAGCGTTGAAGTTGGGGCCTGGAGACAGTACTTC.

This CDR3 is CASSRTRFGDEQFF. As DNA, the CDR3 is TGTGCCAGCAGCCGGACGAGGTTTGGGGATGAGCAGTTCTTC. The chain is built from TRBV7-6 and TRBJ2-1; D is uncertain. The CDR3 is 14 amino acids. V shed 5 bases and J shed 8 bases, with 16 bases lying between them. The germline V gene encodes CDR1 SGHVS and CDR2 FNYEAQ.

Note on this clone: The sample carries other DNA sequences with the same CDR3. The chain employs TRBV28 and TRBJ1-3; D call uncertain. V dropped 3 bases and J dropped 0 bases, with 6 bases sitting between them. The length of the CDR3 is 14 residues. CDR1 is MDHEN and CDR2 is SYDVKM in the germline V gene. DNA of the CDR3: TGTGCCAGCAGTTTGTGGCTCTCTGGAAACACCATATATTTT. Protein: CASSLWLSGNTIYF.

V gene TRBV5-4 combines with J gene TRBJ1-1; tentatively, D is TRBD1 (6 bases). Trimming took off 4 bases at V and 3 bases at J, with 10 bases between the two ends. This CDR3 is 13 amino acids long. The germline gives CDR1 SGHNT, CDR2 YYREEE (reference sequence). The DNA for the CDR3 is TGTGCCAGCAGCAGGGGGTACGACACTGAAGCTTTCTTT. It specifies CASSRGYDTEAFF.

This clone has only a few counts. This could be a read error, since a much larger clone is one nucleotide away. Additional DNA sequences in this sample encode the identical CDR3. V and J are TRBV29-1 and TRBJ1-1; possibly TRBD1 for D (6 bases). CDR1 and CDR2 from the germline V gene are SQVTM and ANQGSEA. V was clipped by 6 bases and J by 1 base, with 12 bases between them. This CDR3 is 13 amino acids long. The CDR3 loop reads CSVEGGGNTEAFF. DNA of the CDR3: TGCAGCGTCGAGGGGGGCGGGAACACTGAAGCTTTCTTT.

The V call is TRBV7-2, the J call TRBJ2-1; 9 bases agree with TRBD2. V dropped 6 bases and J dropped 7; count of bases not matched to a gene: 10. Germline V gene lookup returns CDR1 SGHTA and CDR2 FQGNSA. CDR3 length: 15 amino acids. Here the CDR3 reads CASRPRLAGDNEQFF. In DNA, the CDR3 is TGTGCCAGCAGACCCAGGTTAGCGGGAGATAATGAGCAGTTCTTC.

The DNA of the CDR3 is TGTGCCAGCAGCCCCAGACAGCTACTCACCTACGAGCAGTACTTC. This gives the protein CASSPRQLLTYEQYF. The rearrangement joins TRBV7-9 to TRBJ2-7, with D possibly being TRBD1 (5 bases). The CDR3 contains 15 residues. Trimming pared 5 bases from V and 2 bases from J, leaving 16 bases between. CDR1 and CDR2 (germline): SEHNR, FQNEAQ (reference sequence).

This clone was picked up a small number of times. Other DNA sequences within the sample encode an identical CDR3. The chain uses TRBV5-1 and TRBJ1-5; D is unclear. The CDR3 is 13 amino acids. Trimming removed 0 bases from V and 6 bases from J, with 7 bases in between. Germline-derived CDR1 and CDR2 are SGHRS and YFSETQ. This chain's CDR3 is CASSLVVGQPQHF. The CDR3 coding sequence is TGCGCCAGCAGCTTGGTAGTCGGTCAGCCCCAGCATTTT.